The 25 T cell receptor beta chains listed next were all sequenced from one sample in a study of neurological immune-mediated disorders. Time point denoted: longitudinal time-point 1 (baseline). TCRdb independently ran MiXCR on the 5' RACE reads; one entry per CDR3 protein. This sample has some 54,000 distinct CDR3 sequences, with around a tenth found just once. The specimen was PBMCs. The receptors come from a male donor with HTLV-1-associated myelopathy (HAM/TSP).

The sample holds many counts of this clonotype. This chain uses TRBV6-5 with TRBJ1-6, with D hard to call. Germline V gives CDR1 MNHEY, CDR2 SVGAGI. The CDR3 is made up of 14 amino acids. V was pared by 2 bases and J by 10 bases, with 12 bases between. The CDR3, as DNA: TGTGCCAGCAGTTACAGGGAGAGTAGGTCACCCCTCCACTTT. Amino acid sequence: CASSYRESRSPLHF.

This clonotype was observed at least ten times. The chain is built from TRBV6-1 and TRBJ2-6, with 7 bases matching TRBD1. Germline trimming cut 7 bases from V and 3 bases from J; bases unmatched to any gene: 3. CDR1 MNHNS and CDR2 SASEGT come from the germline V gene. The CDR3 length is 14 residues. The chain's CDR3 is CASITGVGANVLTF. DNA for the CDR3: TGTGCCAGCATAACAGGGGTTGGGGCCAACGTCCTGACTTTC.

This clonotype was detected ten times or more. This chain joins TRBV6-6 and TRBJ2-7; 11 bases are a match to TRBD2. The trim removed 10 bases at V and 5 bases at J, leaving 7 bases unmatched. The CDR3 sequence is 13 residues long. CDR1 and CDR2 (germline): MNHNY, SVGAGI (reference sequence). As DNA, the CDR3 is TGTGCCATACGGACTAGCGGGCGGGACGAGCAGTACTTC. Its protein product is CAIRTSGRDEQYF.

This clonotype was detected many times. The chain has TRBV6-1 and TRBJ2-3, with 8 bases that match TRBD1. Looked up from germline, CDR1 is MNHNS and CDR2 is SASEGT. CDR3 size: 19 residues. The ends lost 8 bases at V and 4 bases at J; junction bases unmatched: 23. CDR3 DNA sequence: TGTGCCAGCGGGCGAGGGTCAGGGGGCGCCGATTCCGTCGCAGATACGCAGTATTTT. It yields the protein CASGRGSGGADSVADTQYF.

Ten or more counts support this clonotype. The gene calls are TRBV28 and TRBJ1-2; D call uncertain. Germline V CDR1 and CDR2: MDHEN, SYDVKM. This CDR3 comprises 14 residues. V lost 0 bases and J lost 8, with 13 bases in between. CDR3 nucleotides: TGTGCCAGCAGTTTATGGAGAGGGTCCGGAGGCTACACCTTC. Amino acid sequence: CASSLWRGSGGYTF.

CDR3 DNA sequence: TGTGCCAGCAGTCGACGGGGGGATCGCAATGAGCAGTTCTTC. Its protein is CASSRRGDRNEQFF. The J gene is TRBJ2-1, the V gene TRBV28, with TRBD2 matching 7 bases. The CDR3 sequence is 14 residues long. CDR1 is MDHEN and CDR2 is SYDVKM in the germline V gene. Trimming took 5 bases from V and 6 from J; bases not matched to a gene: 7.

This clonotype was counted ten times or more. The chain has TRBV2 and TRBJ1-2; D unresolved. Trimming left V 6 bases short and J 0 bases short, with 11 bases between. The CDR3 contains 14 residues. Germline V CDR1 and CDR2: SNHLY, FYNNEI. CDR3 in amino acids: CASRPAVANYGYTF. The CDR3 DNA reads TGTGCCAGCAGGCCAGCGGTAGCTAACTATGGCTACACCTTC.

This clonotype was recorded at least ten times. The V and J genes are TRBV20-1 and TRBJ1-1; 8 nucleotides line up with TRBD1. The CDR3 is made up of 12 amino acids. The germline gives CDR1 DFQATT, CDR2 SNEGSKA (reference sequence). V dropped 6 bases and J dropped 7; count of bases not matched to a gene: 7. CDR3 region: CSAQGQGLEAFF. The CDR3 region has the DNA TGCAGTGCCCAAGGACAGGGTCTTGAAGCTTTCTTT.

This clonotype was seen ten or more times. The chain employs TRBV20-1 and TRBJ2-5, with TRBD2 identical over 9 bases. Trimming took 0 bases from V and 5 from J; bases not matched to a gene: 7. CDR3 size: 15 residues. Germline V gives CDR1 DFQATT, CDR2 SNEGSKA (reference sequence). The CDR3 sequence: CSARDGGGAGETQYF. CDR3 in DNA: TGCAGTGCTAGAGATGGCGGGGGGGCCGGGGAGACCCAGTACTTC.

There are many counts of this clonotype. The chain combines TRBV7-3 with TRBJ1-6; the D gene is possibly TRBD1 (5 bases). The CDR3 sequence is 12 residues long. V lost 1 base to trimming and J lost 12 bases, with 7 bases between them. Germline CDR1 SGHTA, CDR2 FQGTGA. Here the CDR3 reads CASSLMQGPLHF. The DNA of the CDR3 is TGTGCCAGCAGCTTAATGCAGGGACCCCTCCACTTT.

This clonotype has a count of ten or more. The V and J genes are TRBV29-1 and TRBJ2-1; 13 bases are a match to TRBD2. Per the germline V gene, CDR1 is SQVTM and CDR2 is ANQGSEA. The CDR3 contains 17 residues. With V trimmed by 4 bases and J by 6 bases, 12 bases remained unmatched. CDR3 amino acids: CSVVGLAGAGAVNEQFF. For the CDR3, the DNA is TGCAGCGTTGTAGGACTAGCGGGGGCCGGGGCCGTCAATGAGCAGTTCTTC.

In its sample, this clonotype was seen many times. The rearrangement links TRBV6-2 or TRBV6-3 to TRBJ2-1; D unclear. V gave up 0 bases and J gave up 0 bases, with 9 bases separating them. The CDR3 is 16 amino acids. Germline V gene data show CDR1 as MNHEY and CDR2 as SVGEGT. The CDR3 spells CASSYSGSSSYNEQFF. In DNA, the CDR3 is TGTGCCAGCAGTTACTCGGGCAGTAGCTCCTACAATGAGCAGTTCTTC.

There are many counts of this clonotype. The chain is built from TRBV7-9 and TRBJ1-1; weak D call: TRBD1 (6 bases). Germline values: CDR1 SEHNR, CDR2 FQNEAQ (reference sequence). The CDR3 sequence is 13 residues long. V lost 4 bases to trimming and J lost 4 bases, with 10 bases between them. The CDR3 DNA follows: TGTGCCAGCAGCTCGTTACAGGGCACTGAAGCTTTCTTT. Translating it yields CASSSLQGTEAFF.

This clonotype was counted ten times or more. CDR3: CSARTSPYEQYF. The CDR3 coding sequence is TGCAGTGCTAGGACGAGTCCCTACGAGCAGTACTTC. The gene calls are TRBV20-1 and TRBJ2-7, with D unresolved. Germline lookup yields CDR1 DFQATT and CDR2 SNEGSKA (reference sequence). The CDR3 sequence is 12 residues long. V lost 3 bases, J lost 2 bases, and 8 bases lay in between.

This clonotype was seen many times. The chain recombines TRBV20-1 with TRBJ2-1, with D perhaps being TRBD1 or TRBD2 (6 bases each). Germline V gives CDR1 DFQATT, CDR2 SNEGSKA (reference sequence). The CDR3 runs to 13 residues. V lost 3 bases to trimming and J lost 8 bases, with 14 bases between them. The CDR3 region has the DNA TGCAGTGCTAGCGGGGGCTTCGCTGATGAGCAGTTCTTC. This translates into CSASGGFADEQFF.

This clonotype was counted many times. The CDR3 here is CASSFETVANTGELFF. CDR3 DNA sequence: TGTGCCAGCAGCTTTGAAACAGTAGCGAACACCGGGGAGCTGTTTTTT. V gene TRBV7-9 combines with J gene TRBJ2-2; D call uncertain. The germline V gene has CDR1 SEHNR and CDR2 FQNEAQ (reference sequence). V lost 3 bases to trimming and J lost 0 bases, with 11 bases between them. This CDR3 is 16 amino acids long.

This clonotype came up many times. The chain carries TRBV2 and TRBJ1-3, with unresolved D. The CDR3 spans 14 residues. The V end lost 3 bases, the J end lost 0 bases, and 6 bases lay between the germline ends. Per the germline V gene, CDR1 is SNHLY and CDR2 is FYNNEI. The CDR3 protein is CASSEPRSGNTIYF. The CDR3 DNA is TGTGCCAGCAGTGAGCCACGCTCTGGAAACACCATATATTTT.

This clonotype was observed at least ten times. The rearrangement links TRBV28 to TRBJ2-7, with 9 bases identical to TRBD1. Per germline, CDR1 MDHEN and CDR2 SYDVKM. This CDR3 has 14 residues. V lost 3 bases to trimming and J lost 4 bases; unmatched junction nucleotides: 4. CDR3: CASSFPGQGYEQYF. CDR3 in DNA: TGTGCCAGCAGTTTTCCAGGACAGGGGTACGAGCAGTACTTC.

There are many counts of this clonotype. This chain uses TRBV28 with TRBJ1-6; no clear D. From germline, CDR1 is MDHEN and CDR2 SYDVKM. The CDR3 length is 14 residues. Trimming shortened V by 5 bases and J by 2 bases, and 7 bases separated the two germline ends. The CDR3 sequence: CASSPNAYNSPLHF. CDR3 in DNA: TGTGCCAGCAGTCCGAACGCCTATAATTCACCCCTCCACTTT. The variable domain in full, with the rest retrieved from reference TRBV28 and TRBJ1-6, is DVKVTQSSRYLVKRTGEKVFLECVQDMDHENMFWYRQDPGLGLRLIYFSYDVKMKEKGDIPEGYSVSREKKERFSLILESASTNQTSMYLCASSPNAYNSPLHFGNGTRLTVT.

This clonotype was found many times. The rearrangement uses TRBV7-9 and TRBJ2-1; D may be TRBD1 (6 bases). This CDR3 spans 14 amino acids. Germline CDR1 SEHNR, CDR2 FQNEAQ (reference sequence). V gave up 5 bases and J gave up 8 bases, with 16 bases separating them. This chain's CDR3 is CASSVGGPLDEQFF. DNA for the CDR3: TGTGCCAGCAGCGTTGGGGGCCCCCTTGATGAGCAGTTCTTC.

This clonotype was observed at least ten times. The V and J genes are TRBV5-1 and TRBJ1-6; D is unclear. Germline V gene data show CDR1 as SGHRS and CDR2 as YFSETQ. CDR3 length: 16 amino acids. Trimming took 4 bases from V and 0 from J, leaving 11 bases between them. The CDR3 loop reads CASSPTGSSYNSPLHF. DNA for the CDR3: TGCGCCAGCAGCCCAACGGGTTCCTCCTATAATTCACCCCTCCACTTT.

By proportion, this clonotype is medium-sized (0.01 to 0.1%). This chain uses TRBV10-3 with TRBJ1-2; unclear D gene. The germline V gene has CDR1 ENHRY and CDR2 SYGVKD. CDR3 length: 16 amino acids. V lost 4 bases and J lost 0, with 15 bases in between. This chain's CDR3 is CAISARPGPANYGYTF. For the CDR3, the DNA is TGTGCCATCAGTGCCCGACCGGGTCCCGCTAACTATGGCTACACCTTC.

The sample holds many counts of this clonotype. V is TRBV14 and J is TRBJ1-4; D is perhaps TRBD1 (5 bases). The germline CDR1 and CDR2 sequences are SGHDN and FVKESK. CDR3 length: 15 amino acids. V was clipped by 4 bases and J by 0 bases, with 9 bases between them. The CDR3 loop reads CASSRRESTNEKLFF. CDR3 coding DNA: TGTGCCAGCAGCCGCAGGGAGTCAACTAATGAAAAACTGTTTTTT.

This clonotype occurred many times. The chain has TRBV29-1 and TRBJ2-3; 8 positions agree with TRBD1. The CDR3 is 13 amino acids. CDR1 is SQVTM, CDR2 ANQGSEA, per germline. V was clipped by 6 bases and J by 3 bases; unmatched bases: 5. CDR3 in amino acids: CSVSGTGTDTQYF. CDR3 bases: TGCAGCGTCTCGGGGACAGGAACAGATACGCAGTATTTT.

This clonotype has only one observation. A much more abundant neighbour one base away suggests this may be a read error. The V gene is TRBV29-1, the J gene TRBJ2-1; D not resolved. Germline V gene sequence: CDR1 SQVTM, CDR2 ANQGSEA. The CDR3 is 13 residues long. The CDR3 reads CSFEGRNYNEQFF. CDR3 nucleotides: TGCAGCTTTGAAGGCCGGAACTACAATGAGCAGTTCTTC.